The next 16 T cell receptor beta chains were all read from a single sample in a study of early T cells in non-severe SARS-CoV-2 infection. Each CDR3 protein is one row after TCRdb ran MiXCR on the 5' RACE reads. The sample records some 80,000 distinct CDR3 sequences, approximately 12% being singletons. The material sequenced was whole blood, taken at baseline. The receptors originated from an adult who was a healthcare worker with PCR-confirmed SARS-CoV-2 infection or an uninfected control (not recorded which). The donor label of this sample is uncertain.

This clonotype was seen a few times. V and J are TRBV30 and TRBJ2-5; 8 nucleotides match TRBD1. The CDR3 sequence is 13 residues long. V dropped 1 base and J dropped 4; count of bases not matched to a gene: 2. The germline V gene encodes CDR1 GTSNPN and CDR2 SVGIG (reference sequence). Here the CDR3 reads CAWSATGAETQYF. The CDR3 DNA sequence: TGTGCCTGGAGTGCGACAGGGGCAGAGACCCAGTACTTC.

The genes are TRBV29-1 and TRBJ2-3; D is ambiguous. This CDR3 is built from 11 residues. V lost 5 bases to trimming and J lost 5 bases, with 8 bases between them. Germline V gene lookup returns CDR1 SQVTM and CDR2 ANQGSEA. The chain's CDR3 is CSVTEVDTQYF. In DNA form, the CDR3 reads TGCAGCGTTACCGAGGTAGATACGCAGTATTTT.

This clonotype has only a few counts. This chain links TRBV18 with TRBJ2-1; unclear D gene. The CDR3 extends over 13 amino acids. Germline assignment: CDR1 KGHSH and CDR2 LQKENI. The V gene lost 1 base and the J gene lost 8 bases, with 9 bases spanning the gap. CDR3 nucleotides: TGTGCCAGCTCACCACTCGGGTTGGATGAGCAGTTCTTC. Its protein product is CASSPLGLDEQFF.

This clonotype was found many times. Written as DNA, the CDR3 is TGTGCCAGCAGCTTTGAGCTCCCCCAAGAGACCCAGTACTTC. Translation: CASSFELPQETQYF. The chain recombines TRBV7-2 with TRBJ2-5; D is unclear. Germline V gene lookup returns CDR1 SGHTA and CDR2 FQGNSA. V was cut by 3 bases and J by 1 base, with 9 bases left in between. The CDR3 has 14 residues.

This clonotype was counted a few times. This chain connects TRBV4-2 to TRBJ2-1; the match to TRBD2 covers 7 bases. The V gene end was trimmed by 8 bases and the J gene end by 9 bases; junction bases not matched to a gene: 10. The length of the CDR3 is 13 residues. Germline V gene lookup returns CDR1 LGHNA and CDR2 YNFKEQ. The CDR3 nucleotides are TGTGCCAGCTCGGGGACTACGCCTGCTGAGCAGTTCTTC. It is translated as CASSGTTPAEQFF.

The sample holds a few counts of this clonotype. The gene calls are TRBV7-2 and TRBJ2-7, with D uncertain. V was cut by 1 base and J by 2 bases, with 9 bases left in between. The CDR3 consists of 14 residues. Germline CDR1 is SGHTA and CDR2 is FQGNSA. The CDR3 nucleotides are TGTGCCAGCAGCTTAGGGAGTGAGCCCTACGAGCAGTACTTC. Amino acid sequence: CASSLGSEPYEQYF.

The CDR3: CASSLSGGNIQYF. Here the CDR3 DNA reads TGTGCCAGCAGTTTATCTGGGGGAAACATTCAGTACTTC. The chain is built from TRBV28 and TRBJ2-4; D possibly uses TRBD1 or TRBD2 (5 bases each). The CDR3 runs 13 residues. V was pared by 1 base and J by 6 bases, with 7 bases between. Germline V gene data show CDR1 as MDHEN and CDR2 as SYDVKM.

The table lists this clonotype with a few counts. The rearrangement links TRBV5-4 to TRBJ2-1; perhaps TRBD2 as D (5 bases). Germline CDR1 SGHNT, CDR2 YYREEE (reference sequence). Trimming took 4 bases from V and 5 from J, leaving 16 bases between them. The CDR3 totals 15 residues. CDR3 in DNA: TGTGCCAGCAGCCTGACTAAACACCTCGACAATGAGCAGTTCTTC. Translation: CASSLTKHLDNEQFF.

This chain uses TRBV25-1 with TRBJ2-2; the D call may be TRBD1 or TRBD2 (5 bases each). V was trimmed by 8 bases and J by 13 bases, leaving 11 bases between them. This CDR3 comprises 10 residues. Germline V lookup: CDR1 MGHDK, CDR2 SYGVNS. For the CDR3, the DNA is TGTGCCAGCTACCGGGACCGGCTGTTTTTT. As protein: CASYRDRLFF.

This clonotype was seen a few times. The gene calls are TRBV20-1 and TRBJ2-7, with D possibly matching TRBD2 (5 bases). V lost 3 bases and J 4 bases, leaving 10 bases between the germline ends. CDR3 length: 12 amino acids. Germline assignment: CDR1 DFQATT and CDR2 SNEGSKA (reference sequence). The CDR3 DNA follows: TGCAGTGCTAGGGACTTTCGTTACGAGCAGTACTTC. Translated, it gives CSARDFRYEQYF.

This clonotype was detected only a few times. The chain couples TRBV19 to TRBJ1-1; 8 bases map to TRBD1. J gave up 4 bases and V 6 bases, and 4 bases lay outside the gene matches. Germline V lookup: CDR1 LNHDA, CDR2 SQIVND (reference sequence). This CDR3 contains 13 residues. The CDR3 here is CASSTGGITEAFF. DNA for the CDR3: TGTGCCAGTAGCACAGGGGGGATCACTGAAGCTTTCTTT.

Judged by abundance, this clonotype is medium-sized. The chain employs TRBV5-5 and TRBJ2-4, with 12 bases fitting TRBD2. The CDR3 covers 16 residues. Germline-derived CDR1 and CDR2 are SGHKS and YYEKEE (reference sequence). Germline trimming cut 4 bases from V and 9 bases from J; bases unmatched to any gene: 11. CDR3 nucleotide sequence: TGTGCCAGCAGCCCCCGACTAGCGGGGGCCCTGGGCATTCAGTACTTC. Residues: CASSPRLAGALGIQYF.

This clonotype turned up a few times. The chain couples TRBV20-1 to TRBJ1-6; the D is unclear. V was pared by 5 bases and J by 6 bases, with 17 bases between. CDR3 length equals 15 residues. CDR1 DFQATT and CDR2 SNEGSKA come from the germline V gene (reference sequence). CDR3 region: CSARTQIGRNSPLHF. CDR3 sequence (DNA): TGCAGTGCTCGGACTCAAATCGGGCGTAATTCACCCCTCCACTTT.

The chain uses TRBV7-3 and TRBJ1-1, with 8 bases identical to TRBD1. The CDR3 covers 16 residues. The germline V gene encodes CDR1 SGHTA and CDR2 FQGTGA. CDR3 in DNA: TGTCTTAGCGAGAGGGGCAGGACAGGGAGTTTGACTGAAGCTTTCTTT. Translation gives CLSERGRTGSLTEAFF.

The sample holds a few counts of this clonotype. J is TRBJ2-5 and V is TRBV5-1; D is tentatively TRBD1 or TRBD2 (5 bases each). The germline V gene encodes CDR1 SGHRS and CDR2 YFSETQ. The CDR3 contains 14 residues. Trimming took 0 bases from V and 5 from J, leaving 11 bases between them. The CDR3 spells CASSLAGAGETQYF. CDR3 in DNA: TGCGCCAGCAGCTTGGCCGGGGCCGGGGAGACCCAGTACTTC.

This clonotype was counted many times. The chain joins TRBV11-2 to TRBJ2-3, with TRBD2 identical over 8 bases. V gave up 1 base and J gave up 6 bases; unmatched junction bases: 12. Germline CDR1 and CDR2: SGHAT and FQNNGV. The CDR3 runs to 17 residues. CDR3 nucleotide sequence: TGTGCCAGCAGCTTAGGATTCTTGGGGACTAGGGAGGATACGCAGTATTTT. Residues: CASSLGFLGTREDTQYF.